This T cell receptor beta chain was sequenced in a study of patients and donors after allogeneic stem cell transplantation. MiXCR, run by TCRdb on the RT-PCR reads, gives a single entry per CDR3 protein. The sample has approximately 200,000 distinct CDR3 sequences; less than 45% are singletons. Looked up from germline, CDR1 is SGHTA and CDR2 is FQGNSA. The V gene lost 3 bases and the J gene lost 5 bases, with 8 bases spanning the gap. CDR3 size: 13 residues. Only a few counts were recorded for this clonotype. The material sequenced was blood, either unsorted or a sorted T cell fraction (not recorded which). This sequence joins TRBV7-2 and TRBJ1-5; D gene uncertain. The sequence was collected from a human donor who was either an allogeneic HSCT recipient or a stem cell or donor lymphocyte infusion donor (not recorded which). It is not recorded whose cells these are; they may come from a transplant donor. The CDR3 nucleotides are TGTGCCAGCAGCTTCATCGGAGATCAGCCCCAGCATTTT. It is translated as CASSFIGDQPQHF.